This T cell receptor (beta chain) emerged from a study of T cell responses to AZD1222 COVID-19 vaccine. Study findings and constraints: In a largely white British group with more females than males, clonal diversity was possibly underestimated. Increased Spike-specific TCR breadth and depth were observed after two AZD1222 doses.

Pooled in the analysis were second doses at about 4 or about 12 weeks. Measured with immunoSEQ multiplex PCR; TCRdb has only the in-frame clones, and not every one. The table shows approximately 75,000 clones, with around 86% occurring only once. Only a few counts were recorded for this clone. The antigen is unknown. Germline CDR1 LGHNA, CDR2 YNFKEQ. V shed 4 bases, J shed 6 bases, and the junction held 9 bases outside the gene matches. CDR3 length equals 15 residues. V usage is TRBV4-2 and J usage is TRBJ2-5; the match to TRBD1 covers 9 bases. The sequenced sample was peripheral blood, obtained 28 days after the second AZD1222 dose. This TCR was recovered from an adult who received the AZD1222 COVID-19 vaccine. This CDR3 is CASSLGGQGLKTQYF. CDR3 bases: TGTGCCAGCAGCCTGGGAGGACAGGGGCTAAAGACCCAGTACTTC.